These T cell receptor beta chains were read from a single sample in a study of a mutant IDH1 vaccine in newly diagnosed glioma. These receptors' targets are unknown. This table comes from immunoSEQ multiplex PCR, and its TCRdb copy is limited to in-frame clones, with some not included. This sample has 58,000 or so clones; over 70% occur once, and the top ten carry roughly 1.4%. The sequences come from PBMCs, collected from a glioma patient whose treatment included an IDH1 peptide vaccine. The receptors were sampled from a man in his forties or fifties with glioma. The CDR3 runs from the conserved cysteine through the conserved F or W. D genes are given only for firm matches. Clone size is not always given. Where it is, it says once, few, many or a class for expanded clones.

d_gene	abundance	j_gene	v_gene	CDR3nt	CDR3aa
-	-	TRBJ2-1	TRBV5-1	TGCGCCAGCAGCTTGGTGGGGGGTGATGAGCAGTTCTTC	CASSLVGGDEQFF
TRBD1	-	TRBJ1-5	TRBV6-4	TGTGCCAGCAGTGACCAGGGCGAAGCAGACAGGGATCAGCCCCAGCATTTT	CASSDQGEADRDQPQHF
-	-	TRBJ2-3	TRBV4-2	TGTGCCAGCAATCCGGGACACCTCACAGATACGCAGTATTTT	CASNPGHLTDTQYF
-	-	TRBJ2-1	TRBV6-6	TGTGCCAGCAGTTACTCGAGGGACAATGAGCAGTTCTTC	CASSYSRDNEQFF
-	once	TRBJ1-1	TRBV28	TGTGCCATCGGTCGGAACACTGAAGCTTTCTTT	CAIGRNTEAFF
-	-	TRBJ2-5	TRBV5-6	TGTGCCAGCAGCTGGGGGGAGACCCAGTACTTC	CASSWGETQYF
TRBD1	-	TRBJ2-7	TRBV5-1	TGCGCCAGCAGCTCGGGGACAGGCGACTACGAGCAGTACTTC	CASSSGTGDYEQYF
TRBD1	-	TRBJ1-5	TRBV7-2	TGTGCCAGCAGCCCTAAATCGGACAGGCGGGGTCAGCCCCAGCATTTT	CASSPKSDRRGQPQHF
-	-	TRBJ1-1	TRBV2	TGTGCCAGCAGTGCCCGCGGGAACACTGAAGCTTTCTTT	CASSARGNTEAFF
-	-	TRBJ2-1	TRBV25-1	TGTGCCAGCAGCCTAACCGGGACTGGTGTCGTTGGCGAGCAGTTCTTC	CASSLTGTGVVGEQFF
-	-	TRBJ2-7	TRBV4-3	TGCGCCAGCAGCCAAGGGGATAGCGGAGCCTACGAGCAGTACTTC	CASSQGDSGAYEQYF
-	-	TRBJ2-5	TRBV4-3	TGCGCCAGCAGCCAAGAAGCGTCAAGTGCGAGTACCCAGTACTTC	CASSQEASSASTQYF
-	few	TRBJ2-7	TRBV2	TGTGCCAGCAGTGATCTTGTGGCAGCGCCCTACGAGCAGTACTTC	CASSDLVAAPYEQYF
-	few	TRBJ2-2	TRBV29-1	TGCAGCGCTGGGGCAGATGCCGGGGAGCTGTTTTTT	CSAGADAGELFF
TRBD1	-	TRBJ1-2	TRBV27	TGTGCCAGCAGTAATACAGGGGGCTGGGACTATGGCTACACCTTC	CASSNTGGWDYGYTF
TRBD2	once	TRBJ2-1	TRBV5-4	TGTGCCAGCAGCTTGGGTCTAGCGGGTGTCAATGAGCAGTTCTTC	CASSLGLAGVNEQFF
-	-	TRBJ1-1	TRBV18	TGTGCCAGCTCATTGGGTCTCATGAACACTGAAGCTTTCTTT	CASSLGLMNTEAFF
TRBD2	-	TRBJ2-1	TRBV29-1	TGCAGCGTTGAAACTACTAGCGGAGGGTTCAATGAGCAGTTCTTC	CSVETTSGGFNEQFF
TRBD2	-	TRBJ2-3	TRBV5-1	TGCGCCAGCAGCTTGCAGCGGGGAGCCACAGATACGCAGTATTTT	CASSLQRGATDTQYF
-	-	TRBJ2-2	TRBV5-1	TGCGCCAGCAGCTTGGACTCTCCCCACACCGGGGAGCTGTTTTTT	CASSLDSPHTGELFF
-	few	TRBJ1-1	TRBV5-6	TGTGCCAGCAGCCTGAACACTGAAGCTTTCTTT	CASSLNTEAFF
-	once	TRBJ1-3	TRBV27	TGTGCCAGCACAAAAGGGGGCTCTGGAAACACCATATATTTT	CASTKGGSGNTIYF
-	-	TRBJ2-5	TRBV11-2	TGTGCCAGCAGCTTAGTGCAGGGTCTAGAGACCCAGTACTTC	CASSLVQGLETQYF
-	-	TRBJ2-1	TRBV6-6	TGTGCCAGCAGTTACTCAGGGGAAAATGAGCAGTTCTTC	CASSYSGENEQFF
-	-	TRBJ2-2	TRBV5-1	TGCGCCAGTGGCGAGCGGTCTGACACCGGGGAGCTGTTTTTT	CASGERSDTGELFF
TRBD1	-	TRBJ1-5	TRBV7-2	TGTGCCAGCAGCCCCCGGACAGGACCAAATCAGCCCCAGCATTTT	CASSPRTGPNQPQHF
TRBD2	-	TRBJ2-7	TRBV6-5	TGTGCCAGCAGTTCGCCAGCGGGAGGACTCTACGAGCAGTACTTC	CASSSPAGGLYEQYF
TRBD2	-	TRBJ2-1	TRBV9	TGTGCCAGCAGCGTAGAGGCGGGGGGCAATGAGCAGTTCTTC	CASSVEAGGNEQFF
TRBD1	-	TRBJ2-5	TRBV7-9	TGTGCCAGCAGCCCTCCCGGACAGGCCACGAAAGAGACCCAGTACTTC	CASSPPGQATKETQYF
-	-	TRBJ1-3	TRBV11-2	TGTGCCAGCAGAGGGGAGGACACCATATATTTT	CASRGEDTIYF
TRBD1	-	TRBJ1-1	TRBV18	TGTGCCAGCTCACCGTCGGGGACAGTTGGTGAAGCTTTCTTT	CASSPSGTVGEAFF
-	-	TRBJ1-1	TRBV4-1	TGCGCCAGCAGCCAAGAAGTACGGAGGGCAAGCGGCACTGAAGCTTTCTTT	CASSQEVRRASGTEAFF
-	once	TRBJ1-3	TRBV7-9	TGTGCCAGCAGCTTCAGGGCGCGCGGAAACACCATATATTTT	CASSFRARGNTIYF
-	-	TRBJ2-7	TRBV9	TGTGCCAGCAGCGTAGAAGGGATGGCAGGGAGCTCCTACGAGCAGTACTTC	CASSVEGMAGSSYEQYF
TRBD1	-	TRBJ2-7	TRBV7-2	TGTGCCAGCAGCCCCCAGGGGGTCCGATTGAGCTCCTACGAGCAGTACTTC	CASSPQGVRLSSYEQYF
-	-	TRBJ1-4	TRBV4-1	TGCGCCAGCAGCCAAGGTGGCCTGATGGAAAAACTGTTTTTT	CASSQGGLMEKLFF
-	-	TRBJ1-5	TRBV2	TGTGCGAGCGTCCAGCTTGAGAATCAGCCCCAGCATTTT	CASVQLENQPQHF
TRBD2	-	TRBJ2-1	TRBV10-3	TGTGCCTCGTCACTAGCGGGAGGGCCTTATGAGCAGTTCTTC	CASSLAGGPYEQFF
-	few	TRBJ2-1	TRBV4-1	TGCGCCAGCAGCCAAGATCCGGCGGGATACAATGAGCAGTTCTTC	CASSQDPAGYNEQFF
-	-	TRBJ2-1	TRBV7-2	TGTGCCAGCAGTTCACCTAGGGCGGGAAGCTCCTACAATGAGCAGTTCTTC	CASSSPRAGSSYNEQFF
-	-	TRBJ2-1	TRBV7-9	TGTGCCAGCAGCCCCACGGGACGGGGGGCCGATGAGCAGTTCTTC	CASSPTGRGADEQFF
TRBD1	-	TRBJ1-5	TRBV13	TGTGCCAGCAGCCGTCGACAGGGCTCGAATCAGCCCCAGCATTTT	CASSRRQGSNQPQHF
TRBD2	once	TRBJ2-1	TRBV5-1	TGCGCCAGCAGCTTGGTGGCGGGAGTACAGTACAATGAGCAGTTCTTC	CASSLVAGVQYNEQFF
-	-	TRBJ1-1	TRBV19	TGTGCCAGTAGTGCCCATGGAAGGGGTGGTCTACTCACTGAAGCTTTCTTT	CASSAHGRGGLLTEAFF
TRBD1	-	TRBJ1-5	TRBV9	TGTGCCAGCAACAGGGGTCCAGATCAGCCCCAGCATTTT	CASNRGPDQPQHF
-	-	TRBJ1-1	TRBV10-3	TGTGCCATCAGGGCTATCAATATGAACACTGAAGCTTTCTTT	CAIRAINMNTEAFF
-	few	TRBJ1-4	TRBV28	TGTGCCAGCAGTCTGCTAGGACAGCCGTTGAGAGGGCTGTTTTTT	CASSLLGQPLRGLFF
-	-	TRBJ2-5	TRBV25-1	TGTGCCAGCAGTGGACAGGTCGGCGAGACCCAGTACTTC	CASSGQVGETQYF
-	-	TRBJ2-7	TRBV11-2	TGTGCCAGCAGCTTGGGACCCCTACTCGAGCAGTACTTC	CASSLGPLLEQYF
-	few	TRBJ1-1	TRBV6-6	TGTGCCAGCAGTGGGGTTGGGAGGCTGAACACTGAAGCTTTCTTT	CASSGVGRLNTEAFF
TRBD1	-	TRBJ2-3	TRBV7-2	TGTGCCAGCAGCTTAACAGGGGGCGAGACAGATACGCAGTATTTT	CASSLTGGETDTQYF
-	-	TRBJ1-3	TRBV7-9	TGTGCCAGCAGCTCATACCCGAGCTCTGGAAACACCATATATTTT	CASSSYPSSGNTIYF
TRBD2	-	TRBJ2-1	TRBV2	TGTGCCAGCGGGGCTAGCGGGAGATCCCCCTACAATGAGCAGTTCTTC	CASGASGRSPYNEQFF
-	-	TRBJ1-1	TRBV7-9	TGTGCCAGCAGCTTAGGGAGCCTCACTGAAGCTTTCTTT	CASSLGSLTEAFF
TRBD2	-	TRBJ2-3	TRBV29-1	TGCAGCACACCCAGGGAGGGCGGAGATACGCAGTATTTT	CSTPREGGDTQYF